One T cell receptor (beta chain) is described in this entry. V gave up 4 bases and J gave up 8 bases, with 12 bases separating them. CDR3 length: 12 amino acids. From germline, CDR1 is SGHRS and CDR2 YFSETQ. TCRdb's table, derived via immunoSEQ multiplex PCR, lists solely in-frame clones and lacks some. The data show 130,000 to 150,000 clones, with approximately 89% seen just once and approximately 5.2% held by the top ten. This entry belongs to a study of T cell responses to AZD1222 COVID-19 vaccine. J is TRBJ1-2 and V is TRBV5-1; D not resolved. The receptor was derived from an adult in good health. Sequenced here: peripheral blood, sampled on day 0 of AZD1222 vaccination. CDR3 bases: TGCGCCAGCAGCCCCGGTGGGTACGGCTACACCTTC. Translating gives CASSPGGYGYTF.